Detailed here is one T cell receptor beta chain. Its target antigen remains unknown. No clone much larger than this one lies a single base away; base qualities are absent. The germline V gene gives CDR1 as SGHTA and CDR2 as FQGTGA. The CDR3 spans 17 residues, from the cysteine through the phenylalanine. Of the read, only the CDR3 DNA is kept; its 51 bases are in frame from base 1. V drops 0 bases and J drops 0 bases, leaving 9 bases in between. The data are from a study of blood T cell repertoires in COVID-19 (TCRdb year 2020). About the full investigation: The collaborator samples originated in the United States, Italy and Spain and spanned the acute and convalescent phases of COVID-19. The dataset comprised deeply sampled blood TCRbeta repertoires from subjects exposed to, actively infected with, or recovered from COVID-19. Where available, HLA class I and class II types were obtained from metadata supplied by the sample provider rather than from assay-based typing. Nearly every sample came with metadata listing a de-identified subject ID, COVID-19 status, age in years and sex. The repertoires were released in a freely available public database intended as a resource for research on the immune response to SARS-CoV-2. The samples were drawn from two sources: the first 160 participants of the ongoing ImmuneRACE study, and 1,000 to 1,500 subjects contributed by 6 global collaborators. The material from the prospective study consisted of cDNA or gDNA derived from T cells, B-cell-depleted T cells, or PBMCs. The paper as a whole reports these results and caveats: The amount of clinical and demographic metadata varied by source and participant and was provided uncurated.

TCRbeta CDR3 regions were amplified from genomic DNA by means of the immunoSEQ Assay, a bias-controlled multiplex PCR. The study's own analysis went as follows. The number of nucleated cells in each sample was estimated by amplification of reference gene primers within the assay. Sequence reads were collapsed and filtered to measure the absolute abundance of every unique TCRbeta CDR3 rearrangement. For each sample, productive Simpson clonality was calculated as the square root of Simpson's diversity index over productive rearrangements. TCRdb's version of the immuneACCESS table is confined to in-frame rearrangements and falls short of the full clone set. An unresolved V gene accounts for under half of the shortfall where checked; the remainder is of unknown origin. V and J calls and clone size are given by that table; D and trimming were obtained from the DNA. The sample table holds 150,000 to 200,000 clones, of which over 70% were seen once. Roughly 17% of the sample is taken by the ten largest.

Whole blood was collected in K2EDTA tubes by collaborating institutions according to the institutions' own protocols. For TCRbeta analysis, collaborators shipped samples in one of three forms: frozen whole blood, isolated PBMCs, or DNA extracted from either of those sample types. Input material: peripheral blood. The TCR sequence derives from a man aged 55-75 years with active or convalescent COVID-19. This receptor chain uses TRBV7-3 and TRBJ2-6, with the D gene not confidently named. The sequenced DNA: TGTGCCAGCAGCTTAACCGGCGGAAGCTCTGGGGCCAACGTCCTGACTTTC. Translated, this is CASSLTGGSSGANVLTF.